The 18 T cell receptor beta chains below come from one sample, sequenced in a study of blood T cell repertoires in COVID-19. Here immunoSEQ multiplex PCR was the method, and the copy in TCRdb shows in-frame clones only, minus some. The sample lists some 340,000 clones, about 85% occurring once. The sequenced sample was peripheral blood. These receptors were collected from a woman between 18 and 29 years old with acute or convalescent COVID-19.

The count of this clone is one. V and J are TRBV12-3 or TRBV12-4 and TRBJ1-2; D gene ambiguous. Between the trimmed V and J ends, which lost 1 base and 3 bases, there was a span of 6 bases. This CDR3 is built from 13 residues. This CDR3 reads CASSLVIYYGYTF. The CDR3 DNA follows: TGTGCCAGCAGTTTAGTAATTTACTATGGCTACACCTTC.

This rearrangement joins TRBV13 to TRBJ2-7; the D gene is possibly TRBD1 (9 bases). Trimming removed 3 bases from V and 1 base from J, with 13 bases in between. This CDR3 has 15 residues. Germline V CDR1 and CDR2: PRHDT, FYEKMQ (reference sequence). The CDR3 DNA is TGTGCCAGCAGCTTTAGCGGGACAGGGTCCTACGAGCAGTACTTC. Translation gives CASSFSGTGSYEQYF.

This chain connects TRBV24-1 to TRBJ1-1, with 7 bases aligning to TRBD1. CDR3 length: 16 residues. V trimming: 5 bases; J trimming: 3 bases; junction bases outside the gene matches: 11. Per germline, CDR1 KGHDR and CDR2 SFDVKD. CDR3 nucleotides: TGTGCCACCAGTGTAGGCGGGACAGATTGTGACACTGAAGCTTTCTTT. It is translated as CATSVGGTDCDTEAFF.

This clone was observed a handful of times. This sequence joins TRBV12-5 and TRBJ1-2; 8 bases fit TRBD1. Germline V gene sequence: CDR1 LGHNT, CDR2 FRNRAP. This CDR3 comprises 14 residues. V lost 5 bases, J lost 7 bases, and 9 bases stayed unmatched. The CDR3 spells CASGTDREGAGYTF. Written as DNA, the CDR3 is TGTGCTAGTGGTACGGACAGGGAAGGTGCTGGCTACACCTTC.

This clone was seen a single time. Within the sample, other DNA sequences also encode this same CDR3. The chain carries TRBV13 and TRBJ1-5; D unclear. Germline V gene sequence: CDR1 PRHDT, CDR2 FYEKMQ (reference sequence). The CDR3 covers 13 residues. Trimming pared 5 bases from V and 2 bases from J, leaving 7 bases between. This chain's CDR3 is CASSLRGNQPQHF. The CDR3 DNA is TGTGCCAGCAGCCTACGGGGCAATCAGCCCCAGCATTTT.

The genes are TRBV7-3 and TRBJ1-1; TRBD1 matches at 8 bases. The V gene's germline CDR1 is SGHTA and CDR2 FQGTGA. The length of the CDR3 is 13 residues. V was pared by 4 bases and J by 4 bases, with 2 bases of the junction left unmatched. CDR3: CASSSGGITEAFF. In DNA form, the CDR3 reads TGTGCCAGCAGCTCAGGGGGCATCACTGAAGCTTTCTTT.

The J gene is TRBJ1-1, the V gene TRBV19; no definite D call. The CDR3 runs to 14 residues. Trimming stripped 3 bases from V and 4 bases from J, with 12 bases between. The germline CDR1 and CDR2 sequences are LNHDA and SQIVND (reference sequence). The DNA of the CDR3 is TGTGCCAGTAGTATTCGCAGGTTTGGCACTGAAGCTTTCTTT. This sequence encodes CASSIRRFGTEAFF.

This clone has a handful of counts. The rearrangement joins TRBV12-3 or TRBV12-4 to TRBJ2-2; no definite D call. V was pared by 6 bases and J by 5 bases, with 10 bases between. The CDR3 has 13 amino acids. In nucleotides, the CDR3 is TGTGCCAGCAGCCTTTCGTATACCGGGGAGCTGTTTTTT. Amino acids: CASSLSYTGELFF.

The chain couples TRBV27 to TRBJ2-3; 7 positions match TRBD2. Losses at the gene ends were 5 bases for V and 7 bases for J; bases not matched to a gene: 6. Germline loops: CDR1 MNHEY, CDR2 SMNVEV (reference sequence). This CDR3 region has 13 residues. CDR3 coding DNA: TGTGCCAGCAGTCTGGCGGGGGTATATACGCAGTATTTT. Its translation: CASSLAGVYTQYF.

The chain uses TRBV11-2 and TRBJ1-2; 9 nucleotides line up with TRBD1. V shed 4 bases, J shed 4 bases, and the junction held 7 bases outside the gene matches. Germline CDR1 SGHAT, CDR2 FQNNGV. CDR3 length equals 15 residues. CDR3 DNA: TGTGCCAGCAGCTCCCGGACAGGGGCGTCCTATGGCTACACCTTC. Its protein is CASSSRTGASYGYTF.

The V call is TRBV6-5, the J call TRBJ1-2, with 7 bases identical to TRBD1. Losses at the gene ends were 7 bases for V and 4 bases for J; bases not matched to a gene: 9. The CDR3 totals 14 residues. The V gene's germline CDR1 is MNHEY and CDR2 SVGAGI. The CDR3 nucleotides read TGTGCCAGCATCGCCGGGACAGCGTTCTATGGCTACACCTTC. Its translation is CASIAGTAFYGYTF.

This sequence joins TRBV19 and TRBJ1-2, with TRBD1 identical over 8 bases. The CDR3 covers 14 residues. CDR1 LNHDA and CDR2 SQIVND come from the germline V gene (reference sequence). Unmatched junction bases numbered 7, after V lost 5 bases and J lost 5 bases. CDR3: CASSSWTGTYGYTF. The CDR3, as DNA: TGTGCCAGTAGTTCATGGACAGGGACGTATGGCTACACCTTC.

This chain joins TRBV28 and TRBJ1-2, with TRBD1 matching 7 bases. J gave up 4 bases and V 2 bases, and 7 bases lay outside the gene matches. CDR3 size: 15 residues. Per germline, CDR1 MDHEN and CDR2 SYDVKM. CDR3 residues: CASSLDGTAGYGYTF. CDR3 coding DNA: TGTGCCAGCAGTTTAGACGGGACAGCGGGCTATGGCTACACCTTC.

This chain uses TRBV28 with TRBJ2-7, with 7 positions matching TRBD1. V dropped 2 bases and J dropped 0; count of bases not matched to a gene: 1. This CDR3 has 14 residues. CDR1 and CDR2 (germline): MDHEN, SYDVKM. CDR3: CASSLEGASYEQYF. The DNA of the CDR3 is TGTGCCAGCAGTTTAGAGGGGGCCTCCTACGAGCAGTACTTC. Full variable domain (remainder filled in from reference TRBV28 and TRBJ2-7): DVKVTQSSRYLVKRTGEKVFLECVQDMDHENMFWYRQDPGLGLRLIYFSYDVKMKEKGDIPEGYSVSREKKERFSLILESASTNQTSMYLCASSLEGASYEQYFGPGTRLTVT.

This clone was recorded at least ten times. CDR3 sequence reads: CASSLRGTGREGGYTF. The CDR3, as DNA: TGTGCCAGCAGCTTACGTGGGACAGGGCGAGAAGGTGGCTACACCTTC. This rearrangement joins TRBV7-2 to TRBJ1-2; TRBD1 matches at 9 bases. CDR1 and CDR2 (germline): SGHTA, FQGNSA. Trimming removed 2 bases from V and 7 bases from J; junction bases left unmatched: 11. This CDR3 is 16 amino acids long. Full variable domain (remainder filled in from reference TRBV7-2 and TRBJ1-2): GAGVSQSPSNKVTEKGKDVELRCDPISGHTALYWYRQSLGQGLEFLIYFQGNSAPDKSGLPSDRFSAERTGGSVSTLTIQRTQQEDSAVYLCASSLRGTGREGGYTFGSGTRLTVV.

The chain employs TRBV9 and TRBJ2-7; possibly TRBD1 for D (6 bases). The V and J ends lost 0 bases and 5 bases respectively, with 15 bases between them. The CDR3 is 15 residues long. From germline, CDR1 is SGDLS and CDR2 YYNGEE. The CDR3 bases are TGTGCCAGCAGCGTAGCGGCGACAGGCGTAAACGAGCAGTACTTC. Amino acid sequence: CASSVAATGVNEQYF. Filled out from reference TRBV9 and TRBJ2-7, the complete variable domain reads DSGVTQTPKHLITATGQRVTLRCSPRSGDLSVYWYQQSLDQGLQFLIQYYNGEERAKGNILERFSAQQFPDLHSELNLSSLELGDSALYFCASSVAATGVNEQYFGPGTRLTVT.

This rearrangement joins TRBV24-1 to TRBJ2-7; maybe TRBD1 (6 bases). The CDR3 runs to 16 residues. The germline V and J ends were trimmed by 4 bases and 1 base, with 16 bases remaining between them. The germline V gene has CDR1 KGHDR and CDR2 SFDVKD. Written as DNA, the CDR3 is TGTGCCACCAGTGACTGTGGACAGAAACCTTCCTACGAGCAGTACTTC. This translates into CATSDCGQKPSYEQYF.

This clone has a single count. The chain links TRBV24-1 to TRBJ2-2, with 8 bases that match TRBD1. The germline V gene encodes CDR1 KGHDR and CDR2 SFDVKD. Germline trimming cut 3 bases from V and 11 bases from J; bases unmatched to any gene: 4. This CDR3 contains 13 residues. The DNA for the CDR3 is TGTGCCACCAGTGATCTCAGGGGGCTCGAGCTGTTTTTT. Its translation is CATSDLRGLELFF.